The TCR beta chain under discussion was sequenced for a study of blood T cell repertoires in COVID-19 (dated by TCRdb to about 2020). Broadly, across the study: Samples covering the acute and convalescent phases of COVID-19 were provided by collaborators in the United States, Italy and Spain. A freely available public database, intended as a resource for researchers studying the immune response to SARS-CoV-2, is where the repertoires were released. The material from the prospective study consisted of cDNA or gDNA derived from T cells, B-cell-depleted T cells, or PBMCs. Where available, HLA class I and class II types were obtained from metadata supplied by the sample provider rather than from assay-based typing. Subjects who had been exposed to COVID-19, were actively infected with it, or had recovered from it provided the deeply sampled blood TCRbeta repertoires that made up the dataset. Nearly every sample came with metadata listing a de-identified subject ID, COVID-19 status, age in years and sex. Samples came from the ongoing ImmuneRACE study (first 160 participants) plus 1,254 subjects from 6 global collaborators.

Whole blood was collected in K2EDTA tubes by collaborating institutions according to the institutions' own protocols. For TCRbeta analysis, collaborators shipped samples as frozen whole blood, isolated PBMCs, or DNA extracted from either of those sample types. TCRbeta CDR3 regions were amplified from genomic DNA by means of the immunoSEQ Assay, a bias-controlled multiplex PCR. The original pipeline was this. Nucleated cell counts per sample were estimated from amplification of reference gene primers within the assay. To quantify the absolute abundance of each unique TCRbeta CDR3 rearrangement, sequence reads were collapsed and filtered. Productive Simpson clonality was computed per sample as the square root of Simpson's diversity index over productive rearrangements. TCRdb obtained this table from immuneACCESS and retained in-frame rearrangements with V and J assigned. These tables miss some clones; where compared with another copy, unresolved V genes account for less than half of the shortfall, and the remainder is unexplained. The D gene and trimming were derived from the DNA, and the V and J assignments and clone size from that table. The sample table records 300,000 to 400,000 clones; around nine tenths of these occur just once. The ten most abundant clones make up over 2.5% of the sample.

V is pared back by 3 bases and J by 5 bases, with 9 bases lying between the germline termini. Taken from the germline V gene, the CDR1 and CDR2 loops are SGDLS and YYNGEE. Counted from cysteine to phenylalanine, this CDR3 has 13 amino acids. Of all the DNA, just the CDR3 is kept, 39 bases in frame from base 1. In the case of this clone: The clone's antigen remains unknown. Per-nucleotide qualities are absent, and no much larger clonotype sits a single base away.

General findings and caveats noted by the study authors: The amount of clinical and demographic metadata varied by source and participant and was provided uncurated.

The TCR sequence derives from a human donor in a cohort sampled during active COVID-19. The sequence is built from TRBV9 and TRBJ2-1; the D segment cannot be called with confidence. The sequenced material came from peripheral blood. Read as DNA, the sequence is TGTGCCAGCAGCGACTTCCATAACAATGAGCAGTTCTTC. It is translated as CASSDFHNNEQFF.